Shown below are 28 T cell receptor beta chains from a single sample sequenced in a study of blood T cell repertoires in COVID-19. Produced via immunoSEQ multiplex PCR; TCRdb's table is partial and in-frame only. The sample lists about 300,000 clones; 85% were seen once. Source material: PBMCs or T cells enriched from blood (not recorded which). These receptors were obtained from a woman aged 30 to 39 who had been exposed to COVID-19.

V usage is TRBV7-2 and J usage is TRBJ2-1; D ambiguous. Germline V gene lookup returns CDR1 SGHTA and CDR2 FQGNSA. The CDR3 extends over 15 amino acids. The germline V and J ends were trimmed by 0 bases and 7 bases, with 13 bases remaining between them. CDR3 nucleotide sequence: TGTGCCAGCAGCTTAGCGCCGCAGGTAACTAATGAGCAGTTCTTC. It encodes CASSLAPQVTNEQFF.

CDR3 amino acids: CASSLYNSGANVLTF. In DNA form, the CDR3 reads TGTGCCAGCAGTTTATACAACTCTGGGGCCAACGTCCTGACTTTC. The chain is built from TRBV28 and TRBJ2-6; D unresolved. The CDR3 sequence is 15 residues long. Germline CDR1 reads MDHEN; CDR2 reads SYDVKM. V shed 1 base and J shed 0 bases, with 4 bases lying between them.

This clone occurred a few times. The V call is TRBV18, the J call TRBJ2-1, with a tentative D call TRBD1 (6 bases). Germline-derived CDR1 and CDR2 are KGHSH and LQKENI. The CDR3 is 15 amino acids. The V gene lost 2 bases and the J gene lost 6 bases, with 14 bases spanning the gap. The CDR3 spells CASSPGARGFNEQFF. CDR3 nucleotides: TGTGCCAGCTCACCAGGGGCCAGGGGTTTCAATGAGCAGTTCTTC.

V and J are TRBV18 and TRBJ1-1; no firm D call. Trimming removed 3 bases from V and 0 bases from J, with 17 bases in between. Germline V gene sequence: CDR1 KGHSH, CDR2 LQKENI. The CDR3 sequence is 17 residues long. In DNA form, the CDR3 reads TGTGCCAGCTCACCTTTGTCCCCAGTTCCAATGAACACTGAAGCTTTCTTT. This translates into CASSPLSPVPMNTEAFF. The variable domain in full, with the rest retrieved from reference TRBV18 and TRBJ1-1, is NAGVMQNPRHLVRRRGQEARLRCSPMKGHSHVYWYRQLPEEGLKFMVYLQKENIIDESGMPKERFSAEFPKEGPSILRIQQVVRGDSAAYFCASSPLSPVPMNTEAFFGQGTRLTVV.

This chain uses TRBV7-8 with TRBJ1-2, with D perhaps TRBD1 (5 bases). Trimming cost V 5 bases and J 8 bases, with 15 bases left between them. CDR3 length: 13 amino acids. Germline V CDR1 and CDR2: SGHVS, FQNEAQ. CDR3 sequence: CASSPIGEGGYTF. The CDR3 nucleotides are TGTGCCAGCAGCCCAATAGGGGAGGGAGGCTACACCTTC.

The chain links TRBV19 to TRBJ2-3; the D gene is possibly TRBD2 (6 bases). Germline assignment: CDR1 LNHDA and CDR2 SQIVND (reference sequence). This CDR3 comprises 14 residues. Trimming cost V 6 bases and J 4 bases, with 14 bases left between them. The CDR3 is CASRPRGEADTQYF. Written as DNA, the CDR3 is TGTGCCAGTAGGCCTCGCGGGGAGGCAGATACGCAGTATTTT.

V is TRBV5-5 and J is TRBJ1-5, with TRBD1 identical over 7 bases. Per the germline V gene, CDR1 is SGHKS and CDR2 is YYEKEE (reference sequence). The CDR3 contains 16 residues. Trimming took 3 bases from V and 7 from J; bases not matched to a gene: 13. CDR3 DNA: TGTGCCAGCAGCTCTTCAACAGGGGAAGAAGGGCAGCCCCAGCATTTT. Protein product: CASSSSTGEEGQPQHF.

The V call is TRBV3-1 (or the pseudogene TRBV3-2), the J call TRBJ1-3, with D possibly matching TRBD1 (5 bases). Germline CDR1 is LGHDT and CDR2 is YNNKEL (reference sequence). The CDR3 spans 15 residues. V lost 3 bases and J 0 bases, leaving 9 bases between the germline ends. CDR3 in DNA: TGTGCCAGCAGCCACAGGGCCTACTCTGGAAACACCATATATTTT. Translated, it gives CASSHRAYSGNTIYF.

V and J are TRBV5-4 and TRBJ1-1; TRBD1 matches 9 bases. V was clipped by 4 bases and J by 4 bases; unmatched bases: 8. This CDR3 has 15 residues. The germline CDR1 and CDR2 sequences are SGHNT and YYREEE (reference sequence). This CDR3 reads CASSVPQGAGTEAFF. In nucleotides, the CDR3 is TGTGCCAGCAGCGTACCACAGGGGGCGGGCACTGAAGCTTTCTTT. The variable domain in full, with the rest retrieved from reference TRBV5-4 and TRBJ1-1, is ETGVTQSPTHLIKTRGQQVTLRCSSQSGHNTVSWYQQALGQGPQFIFQYYREEENGRGNFPPRFSGLQFPNYSSELNVNALELDDSALYLCASSVPQGAGTEAFFGQGTRLTVV.

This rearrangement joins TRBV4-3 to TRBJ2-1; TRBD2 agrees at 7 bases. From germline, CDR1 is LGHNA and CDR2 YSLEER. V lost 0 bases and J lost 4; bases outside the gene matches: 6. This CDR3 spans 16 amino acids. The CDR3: CASSQEGGSPYNEQFF. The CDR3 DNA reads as TGCGCCAGCAGCCAAGAGGGCGGGAGCCCATACAATGAGCAGTTCTTC.

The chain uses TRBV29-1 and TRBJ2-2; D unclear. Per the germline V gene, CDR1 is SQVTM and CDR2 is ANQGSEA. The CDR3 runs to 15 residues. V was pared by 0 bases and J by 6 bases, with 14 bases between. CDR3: CSVEDMASVSGELFF. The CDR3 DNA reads TGCAGCGTTGAAGATATGGCTAGTGTGTCCGGGGAGCTGTTTTTT.

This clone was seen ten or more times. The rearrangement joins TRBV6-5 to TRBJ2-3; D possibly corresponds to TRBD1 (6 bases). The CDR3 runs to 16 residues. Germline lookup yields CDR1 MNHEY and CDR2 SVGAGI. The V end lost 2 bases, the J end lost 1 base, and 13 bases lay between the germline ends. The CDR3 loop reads CASSYKPAGGTDTQYF. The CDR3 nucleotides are TGTGCCAGCAGTTACAAACCGGCAGGGGGCACAGATACGCAGTATTTT.

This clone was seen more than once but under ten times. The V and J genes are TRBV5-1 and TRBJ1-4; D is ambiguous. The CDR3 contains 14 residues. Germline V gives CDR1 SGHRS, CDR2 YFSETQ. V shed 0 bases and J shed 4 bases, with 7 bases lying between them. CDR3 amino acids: CASSLGSYNEKLFF. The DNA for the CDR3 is TGCGCCAGCAGCTTGGGGTCCTATAATGAAAAACTGTTTTTT.

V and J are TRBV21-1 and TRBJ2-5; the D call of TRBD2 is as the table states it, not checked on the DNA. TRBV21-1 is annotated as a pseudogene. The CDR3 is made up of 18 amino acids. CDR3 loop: CASGLQGSLVSGNETQYF. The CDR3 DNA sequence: TGTGCCAGCGGGCTCCAAGGGTCCCTAGTTAGCGGGAATGAGACCCAGTACTTC.

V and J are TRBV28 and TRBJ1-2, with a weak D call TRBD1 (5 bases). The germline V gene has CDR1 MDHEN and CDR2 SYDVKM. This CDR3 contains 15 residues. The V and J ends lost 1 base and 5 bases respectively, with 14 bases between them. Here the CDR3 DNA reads TGTGCCAGCAGTTTATCTGGGGGGATCAGTTATGGCTACACCTTC. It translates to CASSLSGGISYGYTF.

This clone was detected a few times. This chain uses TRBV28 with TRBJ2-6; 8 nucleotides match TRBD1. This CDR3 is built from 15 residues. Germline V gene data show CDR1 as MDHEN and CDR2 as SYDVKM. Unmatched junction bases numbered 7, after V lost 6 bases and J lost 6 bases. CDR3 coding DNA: TGTGCCAGCAGCACCGGACAGGGTGCGGCCAACGTCCTGACTTTC. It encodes CASSTGQGAANVLTF. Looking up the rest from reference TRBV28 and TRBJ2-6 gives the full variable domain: DVKVTQSSRYLVKRTGEKVFLECVQDMDHENMFWYRQDPGLGLRLIYFSYDVKMKEKGDIPEGYSVSREKKERFSLILESASTNQTSMYLCASSTGQGAANVLTFGAGSRLTVL.

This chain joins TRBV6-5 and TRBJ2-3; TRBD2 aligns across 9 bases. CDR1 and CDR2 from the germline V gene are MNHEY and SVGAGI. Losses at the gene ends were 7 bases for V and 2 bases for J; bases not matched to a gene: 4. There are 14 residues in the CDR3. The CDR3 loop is CASKPSGDTDTQYF. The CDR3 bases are TGTGCCAGCAAGCCTAGCGGGGACACAGATACGCAGTATTTT.

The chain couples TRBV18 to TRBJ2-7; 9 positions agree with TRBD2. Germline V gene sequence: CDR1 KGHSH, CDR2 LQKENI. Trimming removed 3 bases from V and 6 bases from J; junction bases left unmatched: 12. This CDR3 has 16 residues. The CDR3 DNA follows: TGTGCCAGCTCACCCTCTGATTGGGTAGCGGGAGCCGAGCAGTACTTC. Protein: CASSPSDWVAGAEQYF.

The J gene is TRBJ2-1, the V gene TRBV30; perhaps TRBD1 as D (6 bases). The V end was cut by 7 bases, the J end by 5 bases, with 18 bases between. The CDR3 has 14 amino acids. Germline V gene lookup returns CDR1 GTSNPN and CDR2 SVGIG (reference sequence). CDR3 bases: TGTGCCTTATCCTCGGGAAACAGGGACAATGAGCAGTTCTTC. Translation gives CALSSGNRDNEQFF.

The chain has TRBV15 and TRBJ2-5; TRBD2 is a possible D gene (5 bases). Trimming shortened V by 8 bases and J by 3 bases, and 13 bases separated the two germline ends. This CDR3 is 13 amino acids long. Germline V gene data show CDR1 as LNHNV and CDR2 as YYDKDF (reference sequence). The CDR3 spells CATGGSKEETQYF. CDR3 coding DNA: TGTGCCACCGGTGGGAGCAAGGAAGAGACCCAGTACTTC. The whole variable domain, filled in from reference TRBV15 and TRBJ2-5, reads DAMVIQNPRYQVTQFGKPVTLSCSQTLNHNVMYWYQQKSSQAPKLLFHYYDKDFNNEADTPDNFQSRRPNTSFCFLDIRSPGLGDTAMYLCATGGSKEETQYFGPGTRLLVL.

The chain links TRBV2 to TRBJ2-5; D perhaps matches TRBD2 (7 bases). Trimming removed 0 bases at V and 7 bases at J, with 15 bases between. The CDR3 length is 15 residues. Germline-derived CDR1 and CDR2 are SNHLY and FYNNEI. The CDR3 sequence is CASSEALRGAGTQYF. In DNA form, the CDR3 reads TGTGCCAGCAGTGAAGCGCTTCGGGGGGCTGGGACCCAGTACTTC.

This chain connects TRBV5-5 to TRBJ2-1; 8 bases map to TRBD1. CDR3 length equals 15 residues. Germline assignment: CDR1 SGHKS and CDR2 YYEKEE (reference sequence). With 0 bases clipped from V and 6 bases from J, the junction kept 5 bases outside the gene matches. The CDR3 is CASSLVAGGINEQFF. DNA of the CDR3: TGTGCCAGCAGCTTGGTGGCAGGGGGCATCAATGAGCAGTTCTTC.

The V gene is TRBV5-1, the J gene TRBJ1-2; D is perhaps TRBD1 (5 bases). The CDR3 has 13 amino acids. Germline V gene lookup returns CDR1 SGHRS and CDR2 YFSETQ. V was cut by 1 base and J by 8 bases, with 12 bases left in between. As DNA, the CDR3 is TGCGCCAGCAGCTTGTATAGGGGTGGCGGCTACACCTTC. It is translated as CASSLYRGGGYTF.

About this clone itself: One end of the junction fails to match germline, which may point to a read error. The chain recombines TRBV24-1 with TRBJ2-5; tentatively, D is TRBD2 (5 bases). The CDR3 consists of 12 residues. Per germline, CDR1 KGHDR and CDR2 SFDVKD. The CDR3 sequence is CASPGNQETQYF. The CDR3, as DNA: TGCGCCAGTCCGGGAAACCAAGAGACCCAGTACTTC.

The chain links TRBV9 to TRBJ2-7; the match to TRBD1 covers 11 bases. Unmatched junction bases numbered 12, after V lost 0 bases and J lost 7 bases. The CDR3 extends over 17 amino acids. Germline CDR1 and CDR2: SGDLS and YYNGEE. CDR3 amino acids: CASSVVPGTGGLGEQYF. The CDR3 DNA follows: TGTGCCAGCAGCGTAGTCCCCGGGACAGGGGGTCTGGGGGAGCAGTACTTC.

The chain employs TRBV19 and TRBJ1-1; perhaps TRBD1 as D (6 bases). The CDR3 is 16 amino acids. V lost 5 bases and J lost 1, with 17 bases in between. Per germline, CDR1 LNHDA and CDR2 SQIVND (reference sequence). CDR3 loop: CASSADPDRRNTEAFF. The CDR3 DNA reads TGTGCCAGTAGTGCGGACCCCGACAGGAGGAACACTGAAGCTTTCTTT.

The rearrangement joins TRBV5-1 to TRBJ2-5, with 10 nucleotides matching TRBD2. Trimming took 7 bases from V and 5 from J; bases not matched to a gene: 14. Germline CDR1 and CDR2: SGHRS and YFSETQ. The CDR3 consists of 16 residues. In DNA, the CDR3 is TGCGCCAGCCGAGTCCCTAGCGGGAGCCAGGTGGAGACCCAGTACTTC. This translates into CASRVPSGSQVETQYF.

The DNA of the CDR3 is TGTGCCAGTACTCGGGACTTGAATCAGCCCCAGCATTTT. This gives the protein CASTRDLNQPQHF. The chain links TRBV19 to TRBJ1-5; TRBD1 might be the D (5 bases). This CDR3 spans 13 amino acids. In germline, CDR1 is LNHDA, CDR2 SQIVND (reference sequence). V was pared by 7 bases and J by 4 bases, with 11 bases between. Full variable domain (remainder filled in from reference TRBV19 and TRBJ1-5): DGGITQSPKYLFRKEGQNVTLSCEQNLNHDAMYWYRQDPGQGLRLIYYSQIVNDFQKGDIAEGYSVSREKKESFPLTVTSAQKNPTAFYLCASTRDLNQPQHFGDGTRLSIL.